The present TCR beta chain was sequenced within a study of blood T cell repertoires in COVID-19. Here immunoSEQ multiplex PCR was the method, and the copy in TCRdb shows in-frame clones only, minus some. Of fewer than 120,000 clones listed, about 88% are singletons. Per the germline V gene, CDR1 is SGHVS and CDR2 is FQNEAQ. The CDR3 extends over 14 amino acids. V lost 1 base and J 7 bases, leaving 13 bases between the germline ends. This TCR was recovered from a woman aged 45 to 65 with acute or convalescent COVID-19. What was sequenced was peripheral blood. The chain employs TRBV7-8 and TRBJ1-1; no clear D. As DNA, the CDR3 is TGTGCCAGCAGCTTAGTATTTGGCAGGAATGAAGCTTTCTTT. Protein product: CASSLVFGRNEAFF.